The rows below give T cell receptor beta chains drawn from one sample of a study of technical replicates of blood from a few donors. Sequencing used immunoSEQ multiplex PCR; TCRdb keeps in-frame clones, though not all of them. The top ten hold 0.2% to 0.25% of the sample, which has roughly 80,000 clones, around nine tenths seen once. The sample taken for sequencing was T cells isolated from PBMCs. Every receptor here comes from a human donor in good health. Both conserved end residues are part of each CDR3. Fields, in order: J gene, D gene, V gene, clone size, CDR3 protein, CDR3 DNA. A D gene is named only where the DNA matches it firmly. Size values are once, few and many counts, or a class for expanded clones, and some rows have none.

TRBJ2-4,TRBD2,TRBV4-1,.,CASSQELAGVEIAKNIQYF,TGCGCCAGCAGCCAAGAACTAGCGGGAGTGGAGATAGCCAAAAACATTCAGTACTTC
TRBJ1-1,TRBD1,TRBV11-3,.,CASRVDKARRGLGAFF,TGTGCCAGCAGAGTGGACAAGGCCCGCAGGGGGCTCGGTGCTTTCTTT
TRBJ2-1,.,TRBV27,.,CASSLGAQGEQFF,TGTGCCAGCAGTTTAGGGGCCCAGGGTGAGCAGTTCTTC
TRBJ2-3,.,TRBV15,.,CATSRDREATQYF,TGTGCCACCAGCAGAGATCGGGAAGCAACGCAGTATTTT
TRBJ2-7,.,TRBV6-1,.,CASSGPRLEGQEQYF,TGTGCCAGCAGTGGGCCCCGGTTGGAGGGTCAAGAGCAGTACTTC
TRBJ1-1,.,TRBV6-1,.,CASRTDQGTEAFF,TGTGCCAGCAGGACTGATCAGGGAACTGAAGCTTTCTTT
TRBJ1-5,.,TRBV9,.,CASSVAGNQPQHF,TGTGCCAGCAGCGTAGCGGGCAATCAGCCCCAGCATTTT
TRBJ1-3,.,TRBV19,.,CASRTEHTIYF,TGTGCCAGTAGAACAGAGCACACCATATATTTT
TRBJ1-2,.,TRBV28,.,CASSFPQGSGYGYTF,TGTGCCAGCAGTTTCCCGCAGGGATCAGGGTATGGCTACACCTTC
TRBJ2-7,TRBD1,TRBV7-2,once,CASSADRGPYYEQYF,TGTGCCAGCAGCGCTGACAGGGGACCTTACTACGAGCAGTACTTC
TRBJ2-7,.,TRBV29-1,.,CSVTTRLSYEQYF,TGCAGCGTCACGACCAGACTCTCCTACGAGCAGTACTTC
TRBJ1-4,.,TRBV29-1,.,CSVGTVNEKLFF,TGCAGCGTTGGGACAGTTAATGAAAAACTGTTTTTT
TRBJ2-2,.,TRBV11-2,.,CASSLIRGGYNTGELFF,TGTGCCAGCAGCTTAATTAGGGGGGGATATAACACCGGGGAGCTGTTTTTT
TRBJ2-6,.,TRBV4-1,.,CASSQYNLGTGGAGANVLTF,TGCGCCAGCAGCCAATATAACCTGGGAACAGGGGGGGCTGGGGCCAACGTCCTGACTTTC
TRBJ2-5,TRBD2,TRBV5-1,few,CASSKGTSKETQYF,TGCGCCAGCAGCAAAGGGACTAGCAAAGAGACCCAGTACTTC
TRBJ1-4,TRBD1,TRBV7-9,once,CASSLSVRTGGYSNEKLFF,TGTGCCAGCAGCTTAAGTGTTCGGACAGGGGGCTATTCTAATGAAAAACTGTTTTTT
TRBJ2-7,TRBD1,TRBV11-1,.,CASSFWRQGVHEQYF,TGTGCCAGCAGCTTTTGGAGACAGGGCGTCCACGAGCAGTACTTC
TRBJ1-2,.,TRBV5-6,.,CASGPLQGYGYTF,TGTGCCAGCGGACCGTTACAGGGATATGGCTACACCTTC
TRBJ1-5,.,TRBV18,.,CASSPSGTNSYQPQHF,TGTGCCAGCTCACCATCTGGGACTAATTCTTACCAGCCCCAGCATTTT
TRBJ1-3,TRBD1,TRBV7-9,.,CASSLSRSRGLGNTIYF,TGTGCCAGCAGCTTAAGTCGGTCCAGGGGGCTCGGAAACACCATATATTTT
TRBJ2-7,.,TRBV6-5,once,CASSYSRGWTYEQYF,TGTGCCAGCAGTTACTCGAGGGGGTGGACCTACGAGCAGTACTTC
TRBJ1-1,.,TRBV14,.,CASSPGTIEAFF,TGTGCCAGCAGCCCCGGGACAATTGAAGCTTTCTTT
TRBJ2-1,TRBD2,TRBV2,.,CASRTPGGIMSYEQFF,TGTGCCAGCAGGACCCCCGGGGGGATAATGTCATATGAGCAGTTCTTC
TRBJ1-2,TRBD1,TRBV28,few,CASRETKTGEGYTF,TGTGCCAGCAGGGAGACGAAGACAGGGGAAGGCTACACCTTC
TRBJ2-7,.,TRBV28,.,CASRPGTYRSYEQYF,TGTGCCAGCAGGCCCGGTACCTACCGGTCCTACGAGCAGTACTTC
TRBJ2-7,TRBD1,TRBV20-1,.,CSATDRVEQYF,TGCAGTGCTACGGACAGGGTCGAGCAGTACTTC
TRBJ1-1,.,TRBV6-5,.,CASSPTFGLEAFF,TGTGCCAGCAGTCCTACCTTTGGACTTGAAGCTTTCTTT
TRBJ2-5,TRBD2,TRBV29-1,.,CSVLLAVPQETQYF,TGCAGCGTGCTCCTAGCGGTTCCTCAAGAGACCCAGTACTTC
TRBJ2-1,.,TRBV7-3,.,CASSLFGANNEQFF,TGTGCCAGCAGCTTATTCGGAGCGAACAATGAGCAGTTCTTC
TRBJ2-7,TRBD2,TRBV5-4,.,CASSPVRRESGEQYF,TGTGCCAGCAGCCCAGTTCGGCGGGAGTCCGGCGAGCAGTACTTC
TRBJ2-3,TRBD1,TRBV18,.,CASSAEDRVWTDTQYF,TGTGCCAGCTCCGCCGAGGACAGGGTCTGGACAGATACGCAGTATTTT